This T cell receptor beta chain appears in the sequencing data of a study of shared clonotypes between healthy human individuals. Study overall: CD4 naive cells filled three plates per donor, CD4 memory three, CD8 naive two and CD8 memory one.

There are a few counts of this clone. Antigen specificity is unknown. Sequenced by immunoSEQ multiplex PCR; TCRdb stores in-frame clones only, minus some. The table includes 170,000 or so clones, over 50% detected once. Study-level results: The generation probabilities recorded for non-shared clonotypes fell below those of clonotypes shared by all four donors.

The CDR3 extends over 19 amino acids. Trimming took 4 bases from V and 1 from J; bases not matched to a gene: 11. The germline V gene has CDR1 SGHTA and CDR2 FQGNSA. The sample comprised memory CD4+ T cells sorted from blood. The subset is: CD45RA-negative fraction. The TCR sequence derives from a young man in good health. The chain is built from TRBV7-2 and TRBJ2-7; 15 bases map to TRBD2. DNA of the CDR3: TGTGCCAGCAGCTCCAGTGCCGGGACTAGCGGGAGGTCGTCCTACGAGCAGTACTTC. Protein: CASSSSAGTSGRSSYEQYF.